Listed here are 3 T cell receptor beta chains from one sample, sequenced in a study of blood T cell repertoires in COVID-19. Here immunoSEQ multiplex PCR was the method, and the copy in TCRdb shows in-frame clones only, minus some. In the table there are a few hundred thousand clones, around 90% of which are singletons. Sequencing was done on a sample of PBMCs or T cells enriched from blood (not recorded which). The receptor set was obtained from a woman younger than 35 who had recovered from COVID-19.

The chain employs TRBV5-8 and TRBJ1-5, with D hard to call. The CDR3 runs to 15 residues. Trimming took 5 bases from V and 0 from J, leaving 12 bases between them. Per germline, CDR1 SGHTS and CDR2 YDEGEE. This CDR3 is CASRRTSNSNQPQHF. In nucleotides, the CDR3 is TGTGCCAGCAGACGGACTAGTAATAGCAATCAGCCCCAGCATTTT.

V usage is TRBV24-1 and J usage is TRBJ2-5; 7 positions agree with TRBD1. There are 15 residues in the CDR3. The junction had 7 bases not matched to a gene; V was cut back by 3 bases and J by 4 bases. From germline, CDR1 is KGHDR and CDR2 SFDVKD. The CDR3 DNA sequence: TGTGCCACCAGTGATGACAGGGTCGACCGAGAGACCCAGTACTTC. Translating it yields CATSDDRVDRETQYF.

This clone was seen a single time. V usage is TRBV7-9 and J usage is TRBJ1-1; D perhaps matches TRBD1 (5 bases). V gave up 5 bases and J gave up 4 bases, with 14 bases separating them. The CDR3 is made up of 14 amino acids. From germline, CDR1 is SEHNR and CDR2 FQNEAQ (reference sequence). The CDR3 nucleotides read TGTGCCAGCAGCCCATTGGGGGGGGGCACTGAAGCTTTCTTT. Translating gives CASSPLGGGTEAFF.